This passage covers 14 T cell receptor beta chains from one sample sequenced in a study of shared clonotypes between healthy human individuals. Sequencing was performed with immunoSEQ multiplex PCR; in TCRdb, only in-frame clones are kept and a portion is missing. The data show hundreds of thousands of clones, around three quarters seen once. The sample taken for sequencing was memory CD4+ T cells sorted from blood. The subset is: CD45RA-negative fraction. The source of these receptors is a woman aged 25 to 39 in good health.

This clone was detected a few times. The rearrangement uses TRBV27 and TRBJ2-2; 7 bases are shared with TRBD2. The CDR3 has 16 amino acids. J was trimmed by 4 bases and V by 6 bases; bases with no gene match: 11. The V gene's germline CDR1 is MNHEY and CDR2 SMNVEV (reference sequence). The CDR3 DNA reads TGTGCCAGCAGGCCGCTTGGCGGGAGATCCACCGGGGAGCTGTTTTTT. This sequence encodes CASRPLGGRSTGELFF.

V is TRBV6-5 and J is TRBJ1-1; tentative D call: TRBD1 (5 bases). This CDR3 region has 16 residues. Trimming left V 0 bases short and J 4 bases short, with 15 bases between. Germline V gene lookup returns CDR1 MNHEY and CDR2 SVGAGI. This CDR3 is CASSYSSGGSGTEAFF. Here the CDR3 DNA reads TGTGCCAGCAGTTACTCGTCCGGGGGATCAGGCACTGAAGCTTTCTTT.

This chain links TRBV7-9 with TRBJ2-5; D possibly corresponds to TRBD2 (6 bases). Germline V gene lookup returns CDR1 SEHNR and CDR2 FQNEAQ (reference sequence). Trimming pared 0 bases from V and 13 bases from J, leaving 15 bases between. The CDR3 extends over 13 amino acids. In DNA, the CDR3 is TGTGCCAGCAGCTTAGCGGGAGGCGGGGCGCCGTACTTC. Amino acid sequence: CASSLAGGGAPYF.

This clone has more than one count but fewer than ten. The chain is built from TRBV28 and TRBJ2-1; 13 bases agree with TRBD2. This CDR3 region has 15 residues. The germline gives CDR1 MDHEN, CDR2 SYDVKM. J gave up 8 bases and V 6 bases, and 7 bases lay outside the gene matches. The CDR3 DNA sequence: TGTGCCAGCAGCCGGACTAGCGGGAGAAGCGATGAGCAGTTCTTC. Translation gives CASSRTSGRSDEQFF.

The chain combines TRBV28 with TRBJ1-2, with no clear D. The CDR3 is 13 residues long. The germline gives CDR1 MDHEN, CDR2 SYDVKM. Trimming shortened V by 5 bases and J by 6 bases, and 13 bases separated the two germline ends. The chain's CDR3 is CASSPDTYHGYTF. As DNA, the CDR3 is TGTGCCAGCAGTCCCGACACCTACCATGGCTACACCTTC.

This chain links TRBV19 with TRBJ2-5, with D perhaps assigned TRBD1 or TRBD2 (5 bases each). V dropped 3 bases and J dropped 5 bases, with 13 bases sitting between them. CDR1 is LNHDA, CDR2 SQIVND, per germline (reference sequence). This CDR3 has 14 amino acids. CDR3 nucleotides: TGTGCCAGTAGTATGGGGCACGGCGGGGAGACCCAGTACTTC. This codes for CASSMGHGGETQYF.

CDR3 coding DNA: TGTGCCAGTAGTGGGCTATACACAGATACGCAGTATTTT. Protein: CASSGLYTDTQYF. The chain has TRBV19 and TRBJ2-3; D gene uncertain. Trimming cost V 5 bases and J 2 bases, with 8 bases left between them. This CDR3 has 13 amino acids. Germline-derived CDR1 and CDR2 are LNHDA and SQIVND (reference sequence).

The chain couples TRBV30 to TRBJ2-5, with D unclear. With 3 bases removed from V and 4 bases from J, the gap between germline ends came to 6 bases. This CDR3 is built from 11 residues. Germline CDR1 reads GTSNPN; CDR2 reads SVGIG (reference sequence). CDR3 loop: CAWRESETQYF. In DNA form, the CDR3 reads TGTGCCTGGAGAGAGTCAGAGACCCAGTACTTC. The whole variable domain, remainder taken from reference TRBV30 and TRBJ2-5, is SQTIHQWPATLVQPVGSPLSLECTVEGTSNPNLYWYRQAAGRGLQLLFYSVGIGQISSEVPQNLSASRPQDRQFILSSKKLLLSDSGFYLCAWRESETQYFGPGTRLLVL.

CDR3 loop: CASSQAASGGTGELFF. CDR3 DNA sequence: TGCGCCAGCAGCCAGGCCGCTAGCGGAGGCACCGGGGAGCTGTTTTTT. The chain has TRBV5-1 and TRBJ2-2, with 7 bases identical to TRBD2. Germline V gene data show CDR1 as SGHRS and CDR2 as YFSETQ. This CDR3 is 16 amino acids long. J was trimmed by 4 bases and V by 4 bases; bases with no gene match: 10.

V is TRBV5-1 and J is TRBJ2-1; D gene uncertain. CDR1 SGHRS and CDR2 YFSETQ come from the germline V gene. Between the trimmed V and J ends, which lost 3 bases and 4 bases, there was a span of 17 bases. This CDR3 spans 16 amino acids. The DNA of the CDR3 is TGCGCCAGCAGCTACGCCGTCACGGGCCGTTACAATGAGCAGTTCTTC. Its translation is CASSYAVTGRYNEQFF. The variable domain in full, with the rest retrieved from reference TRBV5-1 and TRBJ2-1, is KAGVTQTPRYLIKTRGQQVTLSCSPISGHRSVSWYQQTPGQGLQFLFEYFSETQRNKGNFPGRFSGRQFSNSRSEMNVSTLELGDSALYLCASSYAVTGRYNEQFFGPGTRLTVL.

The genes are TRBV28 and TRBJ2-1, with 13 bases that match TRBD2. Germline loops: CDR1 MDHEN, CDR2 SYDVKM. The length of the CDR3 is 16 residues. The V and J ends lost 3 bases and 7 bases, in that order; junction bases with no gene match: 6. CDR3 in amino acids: CASSFPWTSGRNEQFF. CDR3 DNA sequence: TGTGCCAGCAGTTTTCCCTGGACTAGCGGGAGAAATGAGCAGTTCTTC. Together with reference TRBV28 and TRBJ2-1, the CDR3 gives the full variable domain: DVKVTQSSRYLVKRTGEKVFLECVQDMDHENMFWYRQDPGLGLRLIYFSYDVKMKEKGDIPEGYSVSREKKERFSLILESASTNQTSMYLCASSFPWTSGRNEQFFGPGTRLTVL.

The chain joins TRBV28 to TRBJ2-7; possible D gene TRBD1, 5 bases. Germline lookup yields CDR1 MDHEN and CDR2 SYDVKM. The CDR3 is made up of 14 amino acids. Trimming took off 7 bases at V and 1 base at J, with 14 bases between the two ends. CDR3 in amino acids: CASNGPGWSYEQYF. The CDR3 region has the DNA TGTGCCAGCAACGGCCCAGGGTGGTCCTACGAGCAGTACTTC.

Here the CDR3 reads CASSPLAGQGYNEQFF. For the CDR3, the DNA is TGTGCCAGCAGCCCGTTAGCTGGACAGGGTTACAATGAGCAGTTCTTC. The gene calls are TRBV7-9 and TRBJ2-1; 8 bases map to TRBD1. V dropped 5 bases and J dropped 4; count of bases not matched to a gene: 10. The CDR3 runs 16 residues. The germline CDR1 and CDR2 sequences are SEHNR and FQNEAQ (reference sequence).

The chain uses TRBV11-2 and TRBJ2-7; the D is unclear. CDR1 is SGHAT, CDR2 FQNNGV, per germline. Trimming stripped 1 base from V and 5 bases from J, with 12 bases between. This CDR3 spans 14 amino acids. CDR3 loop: CASSLARPQNEQYF. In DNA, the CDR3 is TGTGCCAGCAGCTTAGCAAGGCCCCAGAACGAGCAGTACTTC.